This T cell receptor (beta chain) was captured in a study of blood T cell repertoires in COVID-19. Looking at the study overall: The samples span acute and convalescent COVID-19 from the United States, Italy and Spain. Sources were T cells, B-cell-depleted T cells, or PBMCs; the material itself was cDNA or gDNA.

The CDR3 is made up of 14 amino acids. V was trimmed by 3 bases and J by 1 base, leaving 9 bases between them. From germline, CDR1 is LNHDA and CDR2 SQIVND (reference sequence). Only in-frame clones appear in the TCRdb table, and some are missing; sequencing was by immunoSEQ multiplex PCR. The sample includes under 90,000 clones, approximately 79% of them seen just once. Sequenced sample: peripheral blood. This sequence joins TRBV19 and TRBJ1-1; D call uncertain. The TCR sequence derives from a woman older than 75 with active or convalescent COVID-19. CDR3 residues: CASSIVPRNTEAFF. CDR3 in DNA: TGTGCCAGTAGTATCGTTCCGAGGAACACTGAAGCTTTCTTT.